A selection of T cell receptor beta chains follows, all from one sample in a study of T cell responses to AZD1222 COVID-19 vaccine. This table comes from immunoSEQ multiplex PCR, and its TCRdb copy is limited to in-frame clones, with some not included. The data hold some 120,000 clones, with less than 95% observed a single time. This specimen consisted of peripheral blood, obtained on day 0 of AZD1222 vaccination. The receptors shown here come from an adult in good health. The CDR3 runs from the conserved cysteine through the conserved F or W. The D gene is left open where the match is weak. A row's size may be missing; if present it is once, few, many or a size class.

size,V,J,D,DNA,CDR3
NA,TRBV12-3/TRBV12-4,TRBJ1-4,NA,TGTGCCAGCAGTCCGGACGTGTGGGAAAAACTGTTTTTT,CASSPDVWEKLFF
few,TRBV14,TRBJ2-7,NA,TGTGCCAGCAGCCCCCTGAACTTACGGGAGCGGTACGAGCAGTACTTC,CASSPLNLRERYEQYF
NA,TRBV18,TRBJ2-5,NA,TGTGCCAGCTCACTCGCCGGGAGCCGGGAGACCCAGTACTTC,CASSLAGSRETQYF
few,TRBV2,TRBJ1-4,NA,TGTGCCAGCAGTGGAAGGGGACTTGGTAGTGAAAAACTGTTTTTT,CASSGRGLGSEKLFF
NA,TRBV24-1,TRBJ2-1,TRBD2,TGTGCCACCAGTGACCAAGGCAGATGGAGCGCGGGAGGGCTTGGTGAGCAGTTCTTC,CATSDQGRWSAGGLGEQFF
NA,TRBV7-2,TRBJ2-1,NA,TGTGCCAGCAGCTTATACCCTAGTCACGTTGAGCAGTTCTTC,CASSLYPSHVEQFF
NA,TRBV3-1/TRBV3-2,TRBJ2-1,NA,TGTGCCAGCAGCCTAGATAGGACAACTATCAATGAGCAGTTCTTC,CASSLDRTTINEQFF
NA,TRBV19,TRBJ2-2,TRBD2,TGTGCCAGTAGTAGAACTAGCGGTATGGACACCGGGGAGCTGTTTTTT,CASSRTSGMDTGELFF
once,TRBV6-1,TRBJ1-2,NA,TGTGCCAGCAGTGAAGCAGCAGGGAACTATGGCTACACCTTC,CASSEAAGNYGYTF
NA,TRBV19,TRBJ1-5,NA,TGTGCCAGTAGTCCCCGGCGGGCCAATCAGCCCCAGCATTTT,CASSPRRANQPQHF
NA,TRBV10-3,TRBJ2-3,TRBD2,TGTGCCATCAGTCCCGGGGTGGTAGCGGGGAGCACAGATACGCAGTATTTT,CAISPGVVAGSTDTQYF
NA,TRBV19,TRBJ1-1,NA,TGTGCCAGTAGCTCATGGAGACAAAATGAAGCTTTCTTT,CASSSWRQNEAFF
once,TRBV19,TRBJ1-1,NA,TGTGCCAGTAGTCCAAACTCCTGGATTCTGAACACTGAAGCTTTCTTT,CASSPNSWILNTEAFF
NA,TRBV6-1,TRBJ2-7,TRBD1,TGTGCCAGCAGTGTTAAAAATGGACAGGGCAACTACGAGCAGTACTTC,CASSVKNGQGNYEQYF
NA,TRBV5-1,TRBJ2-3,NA,TGCGCCAGCAGCTTGGAGGGGGGCGGTACGCAGTATTTT,CASSLEGGGTQYF
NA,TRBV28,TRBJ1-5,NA,TGTGCCAGCAGCAGACCCGGGACGAATCAGCCCCAGCATTTT,CASSRPGTNQPQHF
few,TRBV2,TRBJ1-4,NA,TGTGCCAGCAGTGGAGGGACATATGGGGACGAAAAACTGTTTTTT,CASSGGTYGDEKLFF
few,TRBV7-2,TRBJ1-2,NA,TGTGCCAGCAGCCAAGACAACTATGGCTACACCTTC,CASSQDNYGYTF
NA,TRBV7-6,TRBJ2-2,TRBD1,TGTGCCAGCAGCTTACAACGAGGCCGGGACAGGGCCTCCCCGAACACCGGGGAGCTGTTTTTT,CASSLQRGRDRASPNTGELFF
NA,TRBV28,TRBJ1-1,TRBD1,TGTGCCAGCAGTGGAAGGGACAGATGGAACACTGAAGCTTTCTTT,CASSGRDRWNTEAFF
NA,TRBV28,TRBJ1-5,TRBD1,TGTGCCAGCAGTCCGGGACAGGGGGCGGACAGCAATCAGCCCCAGCATTTT,CASSPGQGADSNQPQHF
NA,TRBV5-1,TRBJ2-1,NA,TGCGCCAGCAGTAGACCGATTCAGGGGTCCCACAATGAGCAGTTCTTC,CASSRPIQGSHNEQFF
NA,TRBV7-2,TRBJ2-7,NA,TGTGCCAGCAGCTCCCGGGTGTACTACGAGCAGTACTTC,CASSSRVYYEQYF
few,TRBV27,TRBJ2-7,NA,TGTGCCAGCAGTTTAAGGGGCTCCACCTACGAGCAGTACTTC,CASSLRGSTYEQYF
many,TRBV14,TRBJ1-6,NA,TGTGCCAGCAGCCAAGATCCCGTTGGACGTTCACCCCTCCACTTT,CASSQDPVGRSPLHF
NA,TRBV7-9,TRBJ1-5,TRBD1,TGTGCCAGCAGCCGCGACAGGGGGCCTCAGCCCCAGCATTTT,CASSRDRGPQPQHF
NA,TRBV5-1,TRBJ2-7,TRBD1,TGCGCCAGCAGCTTGGGAACAGGGGTTCGCGAGCAGTACTTC,CASSLGTGVREQYF
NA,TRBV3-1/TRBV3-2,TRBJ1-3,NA,TGTGCCAGCAGCCAAGAGGGGGTAAACACCATATATTTT,CASSQEGVNTIYF
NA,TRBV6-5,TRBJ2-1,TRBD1,TGTGCCAGCAGAGACAGGGCCTACAATGAGCAGTTCTTC,CASRDRAYNEQFF
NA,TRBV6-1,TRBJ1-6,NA,TGTGCCAGCAGTGAAACGTTCGTGGCACCCCTCCACTTT,CASSETFVAPLHF
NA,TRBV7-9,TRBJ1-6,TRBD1,TGTGCCAGCAGCTTTTGGACAGGGGATGGTGCACCCCTCCACTTT,CASSFWTGDGAPLHF
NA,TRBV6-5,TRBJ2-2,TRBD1,TGTGCCAGCAGCACACAGGGGATGACCGGGGAGCTGTTTTTT,CASSTQGMTGELFF
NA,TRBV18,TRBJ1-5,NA,TGTGCCAGCTCACCAGGAGAGAATCAGCCCCAGCATTTT,CASSPGENQPQHF
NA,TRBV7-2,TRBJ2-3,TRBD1,TGTGCCAGCAGCTCCGGACAGGGGAATACAGATACGCAGTATTTT,CASSSGQGNTDTQYF
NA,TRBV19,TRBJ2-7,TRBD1,TGTGCCAGTAGTTCGGCCGGGACAGGGCCCTACGAGCAGTACTTC,CASSSAGTGPYEQYF
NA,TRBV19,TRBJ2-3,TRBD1,TGTGCCAGTAGTATTAATTCCAGGGGGCCCGGTCCGGGCACAGATACGCAGTATTTT,CASSINSRGPGPGTDTQYF
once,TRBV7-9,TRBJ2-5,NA,TGTGCCAGCAGCTTAGTTCCCCAAGAGACCCAGTACTTC,CASSLVPQETQYF
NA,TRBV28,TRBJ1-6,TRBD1,TGTGCCAGCAGTTTCCCGATGGGACAGCCTAGCTCCTATAATTCACCCCTCCACTTT,CASSFPMGQPSSYNSPLHF
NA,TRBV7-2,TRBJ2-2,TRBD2,TGTGCCAGCGGTCTGCTAGCGGGAGGGCCTAACACCGGGGAGCTGTTTTTT,CASGLLAGGPNTGELFF
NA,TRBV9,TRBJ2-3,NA,TGTGCCAGCAGCGTAGGGGGGGCGGCTATCACAGATACGCAGTATTTT,CASSVGGAAITDTQYF
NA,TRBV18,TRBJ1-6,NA,TGTGCCAGCTCCGAAGACAGCGGACGACCCCTCCACTTT,CASSEDSGRPLHF
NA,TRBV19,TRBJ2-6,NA,TGTGCCAGTAGTATAGCGGGGTTAGCTGGGGCCAACGTCCTGACTTTC,CASSIAGLAGANVLTF
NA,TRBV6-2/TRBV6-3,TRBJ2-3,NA,TGTGCCAGCAGTTACTCTCGAACTCCGGGACTGGGCACAGATACGCAGTATTTT,CASSYSRTPGLGTDTQYF
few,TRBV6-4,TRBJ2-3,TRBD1,TGTGCCAGCAGACAGGGGGCGAGCACAGATACGCAGTATTTT,CASRQGASTDTQYF
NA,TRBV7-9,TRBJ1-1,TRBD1,TGTGCCAGCAGCCTCGTCCAGGGGGTAGGCACTGAAGCTTTCTTT,CASSLVQGVGTEAFF
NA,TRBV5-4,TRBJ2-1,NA,TGTGCCAGCAGCTCCCCCCGGGGACTGAATGAGCAGTTCTTC,CASSSPRGLNEQFF